The TCR beta chain under discussion was sequenced for a study of shared clonotypes between healthy human individuals. When replicate PCRs were run on sorted subsets, they used 200 to 250 ng DNA, roughly 30,000 T cell genomes. Per the authors' pipeline: Filtering of immunoSEQ junctional sequences could not match full-length read filtering. TCRdb's copy holds only in-frame clones and misses some; the assay was immunoSEQ multiplex PCR. V and J calls and clone size are given by that table; D and trimming were obtained from the DNA. The table has approximately 2,300,000 clones, under 95% seen once. The CDR3 consists of 13 residues. The trim removed 8 bases at V and 3 bases at J, leaving 7 bases unmatched. Germline values: CDR1 SNHLY, CDR2 FYNNEI.

This chain uses TRBV2 with TRBJ2-7; 7 positions match TRBD1. Input material: naive CD4+ T cells from PBMCs. As for subset: CD45RA+ positively selected. The sequence was collected from a man aged 18-30 years in good health. Some clones in this sample may be carry-over from other donors' samples. Here the CDR3 reads CASWSGGDYEQYF. The CDR3 bases are TGTGCCAGCTGGTCAGGGGGAGACTACGAGCAGTACTTC.